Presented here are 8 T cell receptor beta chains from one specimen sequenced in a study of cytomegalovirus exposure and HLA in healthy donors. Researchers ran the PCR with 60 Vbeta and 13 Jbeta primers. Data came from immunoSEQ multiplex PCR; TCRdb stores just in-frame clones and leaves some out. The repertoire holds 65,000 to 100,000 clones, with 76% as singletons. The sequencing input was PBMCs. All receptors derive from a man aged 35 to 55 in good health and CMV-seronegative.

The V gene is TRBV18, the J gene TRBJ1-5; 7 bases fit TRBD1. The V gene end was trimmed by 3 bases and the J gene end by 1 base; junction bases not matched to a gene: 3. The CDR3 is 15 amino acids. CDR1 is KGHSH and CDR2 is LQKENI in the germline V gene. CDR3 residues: CASSPVRGSNQPQHF. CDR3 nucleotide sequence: TGTGCCAGCTCACCGGTCAGGGGGAGCAATCAGCCCCAGCATTTT.

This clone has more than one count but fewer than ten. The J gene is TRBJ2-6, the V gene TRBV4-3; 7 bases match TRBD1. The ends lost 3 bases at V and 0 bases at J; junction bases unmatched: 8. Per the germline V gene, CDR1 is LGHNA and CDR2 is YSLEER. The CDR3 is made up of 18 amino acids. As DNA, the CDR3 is TGCGCCAGCAGCCAGCAATTTTACAGGGGCTCTGGGGCCAACGTCCTGACTTTC. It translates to CASSQQFYRGSGANVLTF.

The CDR3 spells CASSTYTLSGNTIYF. Written as DNA, the CDR3 is TGTGCCAGCAGCACCTATACCCTCTCTGGAAACACCATATATTTT. The J gene is TRBJ1-3, the V gene TRBV7-2; D gene uncertain. The CDR3 extends over 15 amino acids. Germline CDR1 is SGHTA and CDR2 is FQGNSA. V was trimmed by 5 bases and J by 0 bases, leaving 11 bases between them.

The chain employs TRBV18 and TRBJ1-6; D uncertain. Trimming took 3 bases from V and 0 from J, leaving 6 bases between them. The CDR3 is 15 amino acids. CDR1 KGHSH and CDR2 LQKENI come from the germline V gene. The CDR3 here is CASSPLLSYNSPLHF. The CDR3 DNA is TGTGCCAGCTCACCTCTTCTCTCCTATAATTCACCCCTCCACTTT.

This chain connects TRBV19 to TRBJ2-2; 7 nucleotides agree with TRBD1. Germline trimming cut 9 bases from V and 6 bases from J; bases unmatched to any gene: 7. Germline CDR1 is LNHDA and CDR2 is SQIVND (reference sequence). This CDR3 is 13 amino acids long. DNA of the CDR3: TGTGCCAGCCACAGGGGTGAGGCCGGGGAGCTGTTTTTT. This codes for CASHRGEAGELFF.

CDR3 in DNA: TGTGCCAGCAGCTTATTCGACCGGGACACAGATACGCAGTATTTT. Its translation: CASSLFDRDTDTQYF. The rearrangement uses TRBV11-2 and TRBJ2-3; a possible D gene is TRBD2 (5 bases). Trimming removed 2 bases from V and 2 bases from J, with 11 bases in between. This CDR3 region has 15 residues. In germline, CDR1 is SGHAT, CDR2 FQNNGV. The whole variable domain, filled in from reference TRBV11-2 and TRBJ2-3, reads EAGVAQSPRYKIIEKRQSVAFWCNPISGHATLYWYQQILGQGPKLLIQFQNNGVVDDSQLPKDRFSAERLKGVDSTLKIQPAKLEDSAVYLCASSLFDRDTDTQYFGPGTRLTVL.

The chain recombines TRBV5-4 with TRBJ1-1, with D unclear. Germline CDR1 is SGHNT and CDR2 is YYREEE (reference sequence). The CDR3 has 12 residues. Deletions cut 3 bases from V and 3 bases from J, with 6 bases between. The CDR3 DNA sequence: TGTGCCAGCAGCTGGAGGGACACTGAAGCTTTCTTT. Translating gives CASSWRDTEAFF.

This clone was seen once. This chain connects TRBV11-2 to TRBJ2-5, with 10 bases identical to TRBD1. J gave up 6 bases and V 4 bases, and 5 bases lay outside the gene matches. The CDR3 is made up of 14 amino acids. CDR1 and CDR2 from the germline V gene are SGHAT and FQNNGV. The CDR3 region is CASSSGQGLKTQYF. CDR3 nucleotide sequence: TGTGCCAGCAGCTCGGGACAGGGGTTGAAGACCCAGTACTTC.